This T cell receptor (beta chain) was found in a study of Graves' ophthalmopathy and Graves' hyperthyroidism. This CDR3 comprises 15 residues. The V and J ends lost 7 bases and 2 bases, in that order; junction bases with no gene match: 8. The V gene's germline CDR1 is SGHRS and CDR2 YFSETQ. This clonotype was detected only a few times. The authors amplified TCR beta CDR3 regions, and they did so from RNA transcripts for repertoire sequencing. Second-round multiplex PCR came after first-round RT-PCR with HTBI primers. TCRdb fed the multiplex PCR reads into MiXCR, producing one record per CDR3 protein. This table has over 500,000 distinct CDR3 sequences, about a fifth appearing once.

Source material: peripheral blood. The V and J genes are TRBV5-1 and TRBJ2-3; TRBD2 aligns across 9 bases. The TCR comes from a woman younger than 30 with stable Graves' hyperthyroidism. Some clones in this sample may be carry-over from other donors' samples. CDR3 sequence reads: CASLSSGMPTDTQYF. CDR3 DNA: TGCGCCAGCCTTTCTAGCGGGATGCCCACAGATACGCAGTATTTT.